This entry lists 22 T cell receptor beta chains sequenced from one sample in a study of regulatory T cells in long-lasting Graves disease. Sample time point: newly diagnosed GD, antithyroid drugs for less than 3 months. TCR sequences were obtained from RNA taken from PBMCs. Construction of the TCR beta libraries employed iRepertoire HTBI primers in conjunction with Arm-PCR of CDR3 regions. MiXCR was run by TCRdb on the multiplex PCR reads, yielding one entry per CDR3 protein. Among some 500,000 distinct CDR3 sequences listed, 15% to 20% were seen once. These sequences were also reported in another study, on T cells in Graves' hyperthyroidism and ophthalmopathy.

The specimen comprised peripheral blood mononuclear cells (PBMCs), sampled at new diagnosis, from a patient treated with antithyroid drugs. These receptors were taken from a woman aged 35-60 years with Graves disease.

This clonotype was observed at least ten times. This chain links TRBV19 with TRBJ2-5, with D possibly matching TRBD2 (5 bases). V gave up 0 bases and J gave up 6 bases, with 8 bases separating them. The CDR3 length is 13 residues. Looked up from germline, CDR1 is LNHDA and CDR2 is SQIVND (reference sequence). Written as DNA, the CDR3 is TGTGCCAGTAGTATAGATTCGGGGAAGACCCAGTACTTC. Encoded protein: CASSIDSGKTQYF.

The chain couples TRBV5-1 to TRBJ2-6; D may be TRBD2 (6 bases). Looked up from germline, CDR1 is SGHRS and CDR2 is YFSETQ. This CDR3 contains 15 residues. Trimming took 3 bases from V and 2 from J, leaving 9 bases between them. In DNA form, the CDR3 reads TGCGCCAGCAGCTCGGACTACCCTGGGGCCAACGTCCTGACTTTC. Translation gives CASSSDYPGANVLTF. The full variable domain, with the rest looked up from reference TRBV5-1 and TRBJ2-6, is KAGVTQTPRYLIKTRGQQVTLSCSPISGHRSVSWYQQTPGQGLQFLFEYFSETQRNKGNFPGRFSGRQFSNSRSEMNVSTLELGDSALYLCASSSDYPGANVLTFGAGSRLTVL.

Remarks on this clonotype: With a much larger clone just one base away, this may be a read error. This chain joins TRBV28 and TRBJ1-2; TRBD1 might be the D (5 bases). Germline V CDR1 and CDR2: MDHEN, SYDVKM. CDR3 length: 12 residues. The CDR3 reads CAIHRGNYSYTF. The CDR3 DNA reads as TGTGCCATCCATCGGGGCAACTATAGCTACACCTTC.

Many counts were recorded for this clonotype. The chain couples TRBV4-1 to TRBJ1-2; D may be TRBD1 (5 bases). Trimming took 10 bases from V and 4 from J, leaving 22 bases between them. This CDR3 spans 15 amino acids. Germline CDR1 is MGHRA and CDR2 is YSYEKL. The CDR3: CATGQAGNPLYGYTF. The CDR3 bases are TGCGCCACCGGCCAAGCAGGGAATCCCCTCTATGGCTACACCTTC.

This clonotype appeared a single time. A read error may produce the germline difference seen at one junction end. This chain uses TRBV6-1 with TRBJ2-6; TRBD1 aligns across 7 bases. The CDR3 is 15 amino acids. Germline CDR1 and CDR2: MNHNS and SASEGT. CDR3 loop: CASTHRGSGANVLTF. The CDR3 nucleotides are TGTGCCAGCACCCACAGGGGCTCTGGGGCCAACGTCCTGACTTTT.

In this sample, this clonotype turned up a few times. This chain connects TRBV5-1 to TRBJ2-5, with D possibly TRBD1 on 6 matching bases. Germline assignment: CDR1 SGHRS and CDR2 YFSETQ. The germline V and J ends were trimmed by 0 bases and 4 bases, with 13 bases remaining between them. The CDR3 extends over 15 amino acids. The CDR3 spells CASSLGDTTGETQYF. The CDR3 DNA follows: TGCGCCAGCAGCTTGGGGGACACTACGGGAGAGACCCAGTACTTC.

The table lists this clonotype with many counts. The rearrangement uses TRBV2 and TRBJ2-3, with 7 positions matching TRBD1. V lost 6 bases to trimming and J lost 4 bases; unmatched junction nucleotides: 7. The CDR3 length is 14 residues. The germline gives CDR1 SNHLY, CDR2 FYNNEI. The CDR3 coding sequence is TGTGCCAGCAGGACAGGGTTGATGGCAGATACGCAGTATTTT. Amino acids: CASRTGLMADTQYF.

The V and J genes are TRBV4-1 and TRBJ1-2, with D hard to call. This CDR3 contains 14 residues. In germline, CDR1 is MGHRA, CDR2 YSYEKL. Deletions cut 0 bases from V and 7 bases from J, with 12 bases between. This chain's CDR3 is CASSQDVQARGYTF. DNA of the CDR3: TGCGCCAGCAGCCAAGATGTTCAGGCTCGTGGCTACACCTTC.

This clonotype occurred a few times. The V gene is TRBV7-9, the J gene TRBJ1-1, with TRBD1 as a possible D gene (6 bases). Deletions cut 2 bases from V and 1 base from J, with 8 bases between. CDR1 is SEHNR and CDR2 is FQNEAQ in the germline V gene (reference sequence). CDR3 length equals 14 residues. The CDR3 DNA follows: TGTGCCAGCAGCTTAAAGGGGGAGAACACTGAAGCTTTCTTT. It encodes CASSLKGENTEAFF.

The V and J genes are TRBV6-4 and TRBJ2-5, with D unclear. This CDR3 region has 11 residues. Germline assignment: CDR1 MRHNA and CDR2 SNTAGT. Between the trimmed V and J ends, which lost 10 bases and 4 bases, there was a span of 10 bases. The CDR3 loop reads CATPSRETQYF. CDR3 nucleotides: TGTGCCACCCCTAGTCGAGAGACCCAGTACTTC.

The table lists this clonotype with a few counts. A read error may be the cause here, since a much bigger clone is one base away. The chain carries TRBV18 and TRBJ2-5; no firm D call. The V gene lost 2 bases and the J gene lost 8 bases, with 9 bases spanning the gap. This CDR3 has 12 amino acids. Germline V gives CDR1 KGHSH, CDR2 LQKENI. The DNA for the CDR3 is TGTGCCAGCTCACCAAAAGTAGATACCCAGTACTTC. Protein product: CASSPKVDTQYF.

This chain connects TRBV6-1 to TRBJ2-2, with 7 bases fitting TRBD1. V was clipped by 6 bases and J by 3 bases; unmatched bases: 7. CDR3 length equals 15 residues. In germline, CDR1 is MNHNS, CDR2 SASEGT. The DNA of the CDR3 is TGTGCCAGCAGATCCGGGACAGCGGACACCGGGGAGCTGTTTTTT. Translating gives CASRSGTADTGELFF.

This clonotype was recorded at least ten times. The chain uses TRBV12-3 or TRBV12-4 and TRBJ2-7; weak D call: TRBD2 (6 bases). This CDR3 comprises 14 residues. V was pared by 5 bases and J by 5 bases, with 16 bases between. The CDR3 nucleotides read TGTGCCAGCAGTCGACTAGTTAGTCCCGACGAGCAGTACTTC. Protein: CASSRLVSPDEQYF.

The CDR3 region has the DNA TGTGCCAGCAGTTCGCACGGCGGGAGAGAGACCCAGTACTTC. Residues: CASSSHGGRETQYF. This chain connects TRBV12-3 or TRBV12-4 to TRBJ2-5; 7 bases align to TRBD2. CDR3 length: 14 amino acids. Trimming at V came to 4 bases and at J to 4 bases, leaving 6 bases not matched to a gene.

This clonotype was detected ten times or more. This rearrangement joins TRBV5-1 to TRBJ1-2; D is undetermined. V shed 4 bases and J shed 0 bases, with 13 bases lying between them. Germline V CDR1 and CDR2: SGHRS, YFSETQ. The CDR3 covers 15 residues. This CDR3 is CASSESLNTNYGYTF. CDR3 sequence (DNA): TGCGCCAGCAGCGAAAGCCTGAATACTAACTATGGCTACACCTTC.

J is TRBJ2-1 and V is TRBV6-2 or TRBV6-3; TRBD2 matches 8 bases. CDR3 length: 15 residues. V dropped 8 bases and J dropped 2; count of bases not matched to a gene: 8. CDR1 is MNHEY, CDR2 SVGEGT, per germline. The CDR3 protein is CASALLAAAYNEQFF. The DNA of the CDR3 is TGTGCCAGCGCCCTACTAGCGGCAGCCTACAATGAGCAGTTCTTC.

This clonotype was observed a few times. CDR3 residues: CASSQDRGGPYNEQFF. As DNA, the CDR3 is TGCGCCAGCAGCCAAGATAGGGGGGGGCCCTACAATGAGCAGTTCTTC. The rearrangement joins TRBV4-1 to TRBJ2-1, with D possibly matching TRBD2 (7 bases). Germline loops: CDR1 MGHRA, CDR2 YSYEKL. The CDR3 extends over 16 amino acids. V gave up 0 bases and J gave up 2 bases, with 11 bases separating them.

This clonotype was counted ten times or more. The germline gene is not matched at one end of the junction; a read error may be the cause. The chain uses TRBV2 and TRBJ1-5; tentative D call: TRBD1 (5 bases). CDR1 and CDR2 (germline): SNHLY, FYNNEI. This CDR3 is built from 13 residues. CDR3 bases: TGCGCCAGCAGTGAGGGGTGGAATCAGCCCCAGCATTTT. It is translated as CASSEGWNQPQHF.

V is TRBV4-2 and J is TRBJ1-5; D unclear. The CDR3 spans 13 residues. Trimming shortened V by 0 bases and J by 6 bases, and 6 bases separated the two germline ends. Germline V gene sequence: CDR1 LGHNA, CDR2 YNFKEQ. The CDR3, as DNA: TGTGCCAGCAGCCAAGAATTAGTTCAGCCCCAGCATTTT. Its protein product is CASSQELVQPQHF.

V usage is TRBV6-1 and J usage is TRBJ1-1; 7 bases match TRBD1. The V gene end was trimmed by 6 bases and the J gene end by 4 bases; junction bases not matched to a gene: 8. Germline values: CDR1 MNHNS, CDR2 SASEGT. The CDR3 contains 14 residues. CDR3 region: CASRKTGVGTEAFF. The CDR3 nucleotides are TGTGCCAGCAGAAAAACAGGGGTTGGCACTGAAGCTTTCTTT.

This clonotype has just a few counts. The rearrangement links TRBV7-8 to TRBJ2-5; tentatively, D is TRBD1 or TRBD2 (6 bases each). The germline V and J ends were trimmed by 7 bases and 5 bases, with 20 bases remaining between them. The germline CDR1 and CDR2 sequences are SGHVS and FQNEAQ. This CDR3 has 15 residues. The CDR3 DNA reads TGTGCCAGCATACTTGGCCGGGGGCGGTGGGAGACCCAGTACTTC. Translating it yields CASILGRGRWETQYF.

This clonotype was picked up a small number of times. This chain uses TRBV19 with TRBJ1-6, with TRBD1 identical over 8 bases. With V trimmed by 6 bases and J by 7 bases, 8 bases remained unmatched. The CDR3 is 15 residues long. Germline CDR1 and CDR2: LNHDA and SQIVND (reference sequence). The CDR3 loop is CASRRETGVNSPLHF. The CDR3 DNA reads TGTGCCAGTAGAAGAGAGACAGGGGTCAATTCACCCCTCCACTTT.